One and the same sample provided the 30 T cell receptor beta chains below, sequenced in a study of post-analysis software for immune sequencing data (dated by TCRdb to between 2014 and 2016). Broad study findings and their caveats: Four to six TRBV segments, including TRBV5-6, TRBV5-1 and TRBV20-1, were significantly more frequent in patients than controls.

The antigens for these receptors are not known. The method behind the library was PCR. The sequencer listed for this sample is Illumina HiSeq 2500. To reduce PCR and sequencing biases, unique molecular identifiers were built into the TCR beta cDNA libraries. TCRdb cleaned the public reads at Q25 with fastp, built clones with MiXCR and kept in-frame beta chains. Duplicate CDR3 protein sequences are folded into a single record with the most common DNA and genes. Counted in this sample were about 680,000 distinct CDR3 sequences; 59% of them appeared once. Of the sample, about 10% is held by the ten largest clones. Material for sequencing was blood. These receptors all stem from a girl aged 2-15 years with multiple sclerosis.

The sample holds a few counts of this clonotype. The chain uses TRBV29-1 and TRBJ1-2; D is perhaps TRBD1 (6 bases). This CDR3 has 12 amino acids. Trimming removed 7 bases from V and 5 bases from J, with 14 bases in between. Germline V gene data show CDR1 as SQVTM and CDR2 as ANQGSEA. CDR3 region: CSAGGPSYGYTF. The CDR3, as DNA: TGCAGCGCCGGGGGGCCTTCATATGGCTACACCTTC. The complete variable domain, with remaining parts taken from reference TRBV29-1 and TRBJ1-2, reads SAVISQKPSRDICQRGTSLTIQCQVDSQVTMMFWYRQQPGQSLTLIATANQGSEATYESGFVIDKFPISRPNLTFSTLTVSNMSPEDSSIYLCSAGGPSYGYTFGSGTRLTVV.

This clonotype was recorded once. One junction end does not reproduce the germline sequence, and a read error may be involved. The V call is TRBV13, the J call TRBJ2-5; 9 positions match TRBD2. Per the germline V gene, CDR1 is PRHDT and CDR2 is FYEKMQ (reference sequence). The CDR3 is 19 residues long. The CDR3 sequence is CAGSLGIPGGRDRAETQYF. CDR3 nucleotide sequence: TGTGCCGGCAGCTTAGGTATTCCAGGCGGGAGGGATCGCGCAGAGACCCAGTACTTC.

This sequence joins TRBV5-1 and TRBJ2-2; D may be TRBD1 (7 bases). The CDR3 has 14 amino acids. Trimming took off 0 bases at V and 6 bases at J, with 9 bases between the two ends. Germline V lookup: CDR1 SGHRS, CDR2 YFSETQ. CDR3 nucleotides: TGCGCCAGCAGCTTGGCAGGGGGGCCCGGGGAGCTGTTTTTT. Amino acid sequence: CASSLAGGPGELFF.

The CDR3 reads CASRTDRLGETQYF. For the CDR3, the DNA is TGTGCCAGCAGGACCGACAGGTTGGGAGAGACCCAGTACTTC. The gene calls are TRBV6-2 or TRBV6-3 and TRBJ2-7; TRBD1 is a possible D gene (6 bases). With the DNA end fitting TRBJ2-5 better, the J assignment may be wrong. This CDR3 has 14 residues. CDR1 and CDR2 from the germline V gene are MNHEY and SVGEGT.

The chain has TRBV6-1 and TRBJ2-7; tentative D call: TRBD1 (5 bases). The assigned J gene may be wrong: the sequence end matches TRBJ2-5 better. There are 16 residues in the CDR3. Per the germline V gene, CDR1 is MNHNS and CDR2 is SASEGT. The CDR3 sequence is CASSEAPRRVRGTQYF. CDR3 nucleotides: TGTGCCAGCAGTGAAGCGCCCCGCAGGGTCCGAGGGACCCAGTACTTC.

The rearrangement uses TRBV3-1 and TRBJ1-5; D call uncertain. The CDR3 extends over 14 amino acids. Germline CDR1 is LGHDT and CDR2 is YNNKEL (reference sequence). V dropped 4 bases and J dropped 3 bases, with 10 bases sitting between them. CDR3: CASSRWPINQPQHF. In DNA, the CDR3 is TGTGCCAGCAGCCGTTGGCCAATCAATCAGCCCCAGCATTTT.

The V and J genes are TRBV4-1 and TRBJ2-6; 8 nucleotides line up with TRBD1. Germline-derived CDR1 and CDR2 are MGHRA and YSYEKL. Germline trimming cut 1 base from V and 0 bases from J; bases unmatched to any gene: 5. The CDR3 sequence is 18 residues long. CDR3: CASSQVTGASSGANVLTF. The CDR3 DNA reads TGCGCCAGCAGCCAAGTGACAGGGGCGTCCTCTGGGGCCAACGTCCTGACTTTC.

The chain links TRBV7-2 to TRBJ1-2; a weak D match, TRBD1 (5 bases). The CDR3 is 13 amino acids. V lost 5 bases and J 6 bases, leaving 13 bases between the germline ends. Per the germline V gene, CDR1 is SGHTA and CDR2 is FQGNSA. CDR3 sequence: CASSRPQTDGYTF. CDR3 DNA sequence: TGTGCCAGCAGCCGACCCCAGACAGATGGCTACACCTTC.

The chain couples TRBV6-5 to TRBJ2-5, with TRBD2 identical over 7 bases. CDR1 and CDR2 (germline): MNHEY, SVGAGI. V trimming: 2 bases; J trimming: 4 bases; junction bases outside the gene matches: 4. This CDR3 spans 14 amino acids. CDR3 nucleotides: TGTGCCAGCAGTTACGGCGGGAGTGGAGAGACCCAGTACTTC. Translating it yields CASSYGGSGETQYF.

This rearrangement joins TRBV27 to TRBJ1-2, with 9 bases identical to TRBD1. The CDR3 runs to 14 residues. V lost 4 bases to trimming and J lost 8 bases; unmatched junction nucleotides: 8. CDR1 and CDR2 (germline): MNHEY, SMNVEV (reference sequence). This chain's CDR3 is CASSSVWTGVGYTF. CDR3 bases: TGTGCCAGCAGTTCCGTATGGACAGGGGTAGGCTACACCTTC.

This chain connects TRBV7-9 to TRBJ1-5, with D possibly being TRBD1 (6 bases). Between the trimmed V and J ends, which lost 5 bases and 2 bases, there was a span of 19 bases. CDR3 length: 17 residues. Germline V lookup: CDR1 SEHNR, CDR2 FQNEAQ (reference sequence). CDR3 sequence (DNA): TGTGCCAGCAGCGCGACAGGACTTCTAGGGGGCAATCAGCCCCAGCATTTT. Protein: CASSATGLLGGNQPQHF.

The chain is built from TRBV6-5 and TRBJ1-1, with D hard to call. Per the germline V gene, CDR1 is MNHEY and CDR2 is SVGAGI. V lost 1 base to trimming and J lost 2 bases, with 20 bases between them. The CDR3 extends over 18 amino acids. The CDR3 sequence: CASSYYGLRNNINTEAFF. Here the CDR3 DNA reads TGTGCCAGCAGTTACTACGGTTTACGGAACAATATAAACACTGAAGCTTTCTTT.

The table lists this clonotype with a count of one. The chain carries TRBV11-2 and TRBJ2-7; D is uncertain. This CDR3 has 13 residues. Trimming shortened V by 7 bases and J by 2 bases, and 12 bases separated the two germline ends. Germline lookup yields CDR1 SGHAT and CDR2 FQNNGV. The CDR3 is CASIPAGPYEQYF. The CDR3 DNA sequence: TGTGCCAGCATCCCGGCAGGACCCTACGAGCAGTACTTC.

This clonotype was detected a few times. This CDR3 is CASSPGGVPTKNIQYF. The CDR3 coding sequence is TGTGCCAGCAGCCCAGGGGGGGTCCCTACCAAAAACATTCAGTACTTC. The chain couples TRBV7-2 to TRBJ2-4, with D possibly being TRBD1 or TRBD2 (7 bases each). Trimming removed 5 bases from V and 2 bases from J, with 16 bases in between. The CDR3 sequence is 16 residues long. Germline V gene data show CDR1 as SGHTA and CDR2 as FQGNSA. The full variable domain, its missing parts supplied by reference TRBV7-2 and TRBJ2-4, is GAGVSQSPSNKVTEKGKDVELRCDPISGHTALYWYRQSLGQGLEFLIYFQGNSAPDKSGLPSDRFSAERTGGSVSTLTIQRTQQEDSAVYLCASSPGGVPTKNIQYFGAGTRLSVL.

This rearrangement joins TRBV29-1 to TRBJ2-3, with a tentative D call TRBD2 (6 bases). This CDR3 comprises 14 residues. V gave up 1 base and J gave up 6 bases, with 14 bases separating them. Germline V gene sequence: CDR1 SQVTM, CDR2 ANQGSEA. In nucleotides, the CDR3 is TGCAGCGTTGAAGGAATGGAGGGGCCGGATACGCAGTATTTT. Its protein product is CSVEGMEGPDTQYF.

This clonotype has just a few counts. The V and J genes are TRBV24-1 and TRBJ1-2, with 7 bases identical to TRBD1. Germline CDR1 is KGHDR and CDR2 is SFDVKD. The CDR3 consists of 13 residues. The V and J ends lost 4 bases and 3 bases, in that order; junction bases with no gene match: 1. As DNA, the CDR3 is TGTGCCACCAGTGAGGGACAGCACTATGGCTACACCTTC. Translated: CATSEGQHYGYTF.

The J gene is TRBJ1-2, the V gene TRBV3-1; D unresolved. Trimming shortened V by 0 bases and J by 4 bases, and 12 bases separated the two germline ends. The germline gives CDR1 LGHDT, CDR2 YNNKEL (reference sequence). The CDR3 has 15 amino acids. CDR3 nucleotide sequence: TGTGCCAGCAGCCAAGATGGGAGGACTTTCTATGGCTACACCTTC. This encodes CASSQDGRTFYGYTF.

The V gene is TRBV5-1, the J gene TRBJ1-4, with 8 nucleotides matching TRBD1. Germline CDR1 reads SGHRS; CDR2 reads YFSETQ. V shed 4 bases, J shed 8 bases, and the junction held 10 bases outside the gene matches. This CDR3 has 15 residues. In DNA, the CDR3 is TGCGCCAGCAGCCCCAGAGGGGCAGGGGGCGAAAAACTGTTTTTT. Translated, it gives CASSPRGAGGEKLFF.

The CDR3 sequence: CASSSGRDREEFF. The DNA for the CDR3 is TGTGCCAGCAGCTCCGGAAGGGACAGGGAGGAGTTCTTC. The J gene is TRBJ2-1, the V gene TRBV7-2; TRBD1 matches at 9 bases. V was clipped by 4 bases and J by 14 bases; unmatched bases: 9. Germline V gene data show CDR1 as SGHTA and CDR2 as FQGNSA. The CDR3 is made up of 13 amino acids.

This clonotype has more than one count but fewer than ten. The rearrangement links TRBV7-9 to TRBJ2-3; 12 bases line up with TRBD1. The junction had 7 bases not matched to a gene; V was cut back by 6 bases and J by 6 bases. The CDR3 is made up of 15 amino acids. From germline, CDR1 is SEHNR and CDR2 FQNEAQ (reference sequence). The CDR3 nucleotides read TGTGCCAGCAGTTCTGGGACAGGGGGCGCGGATACGCAGTATTTT. Its translation is CASSSGTGGADTQYF.

V is TRBV25-1 and J is TRBJ2-3; 10 bases are a match to TRBD2. In germline, CDR1 is MGHDK, CDR2 SYGVNS. Germline trimming cut 2 bases from V and 4 bases from J; bases unmatched to any gene: 15. This CDR3 contains 19 residues. The CDR3 DNA is TGTGCCAGCAGTGAAGGTGGGAGGGGGCGTCTAGCGGGAGCAGATACGCAGTATTTT. It specifies CASSEGGRGRLAGADTQYF. The full variable domain, rest sourced from reference TRBV25-1 and TRBJ2-3, is EADIYQTPRYLVIGTGKKITLECSQTMGHDKMYWYQQDPGMELHLIHYSYGVNSTEKGDLSSESTVSRIRTEHFPLTLESARPSHTSQYLCASSEGGRGRLAGADTQYFGPGTRLTVL.

This chain links TRBV6-5 with TRBJ2-3; D uncertain. The CDR3 is 13 residues long. The germline V gene has CDR1 MNHEY and CDR2 SVGAGI. Between the trimmed V and J ends, which lost 4 bases and 3 bases, there was a span of 8 bases. The chain's CDR3 is CASSSQYTDTQYF. CDR3 nucleotides: TGTGCCAGCAGTTCCCAGTATACAGATACGCAGTATTTT.

The rearrangement joins TRBV10-2 to TRBJ2-7; 9 bases match TRBD1. Germline-derived CDR1 and CDR2 are WSHSY and SAAADI. The CDR3 contains 16 residues. The V and J ends lost 10 bases and 4 bases, in that order; junction bases with no gene match: 17. This CDR3 reads CATGHMGTGFAYEQYF. The CDR3, as DNA: TGCGCCACGGGGCACATGGGGACAGGGTTTGCGTACGAGCAGTACTTC.

The V gene is TRBV5-1, the J gene TRBJ2-1; 12 nucleotides match TRBD2. The CDR3 totals 14 residues. With 5 bases clipped from V and 9 bases from J, the junction kept 6 bases outside the gene matches. Germline values: CDR1 SGHRS, CDR2 YFSETQ. CDR3 region: CASRRTSGKGEQFF. The DNA for the CDR3 is TGCGCCAGCAGAAGGACTAGCGGGAAGGGTGAGCAGTTCTTC.

The chain is built from TRBV4-2 and TRBJ2-1; 7 bases agree with TRBD1. In germline, CDR1 is LGHNA, CDR2 YNFKEQ. The CDR3 has 17 residues. V trimming: 1 base; J trimming: 0 bases; junction bases outside the gene matches: 6. In nucleotides, the CDR3 is TGTGCCAGCAGCCAAGGCTACAGGGGCAGCTCCTACAATGAGCAGTTCTTC. Translated: CASSQGYRGSSYNEQFF.

The chain combines TRBV29-1 with TRBJ2-1; D might be TRBD1 (7 bases). The J call could be wrong; TRBJ2-7 is a better fit for the DNA end. The length of the CDR3 is 12 residues. The germline V gene encodes CDR1 SQVTM and CDR2 ANQGSEA. DNA of the CDR3: TGCAGCGTTGATCTCAGGGGGGCCGAGCAGTACTTC. It translates to CSVDLRGAEQYF.

V gene TRBV29-1 combines with J gene TRBJ2-7; tentatively, D is TRBD2 (6 bases). The germline V and J ends were trimmed by 5 bases and 0 bases, with 17 bases remaining between them. Germline V CDR1 and CDR2: SQVTM, ANQGSEA. This CDR3 contains 15 residues. This CDR3 is CSVSVPAGISYEQYF. The DNA of the CDR3 is TGCAGCGTTTCTGTCCCCGCGGGGATCTCCTACGAGCAGTACTTC.

This clonotype occurred a few times. The chain employs TRBV5-1 and TRBJ2-7, with TRBD1 matching 8 bases. The V segment lost 3 bases and the J segment 2 bases; nucleotides outside the gene matches: 4. Per germline, CDR1 SGHRS and CDR2 YFSETQ. This CDR3 has 14 residues. The CDR3: CASSWGQEAYEQYF. The CDR3 DNA reads as TGCGCCAGCAGCTGGGGACAGGAGGCCTACGAGCAGTACTTC.

The chain links TRBV5-1 to TRBJ2-3; 7 bases are shared with TRBD1. The germline V gene encodes CDR1 SGHRS and CDR2 YFSETQ. The CDR3 extends over 16 amino acids. Losses at the gene ends were 2 bases for V and 2 bases for J; bases not matched to a gene: 8. CDR3 sequence: CASSFRTGELTDTQYF. CDR3 nucleotides: TGCGCCAGCAGCTTTCGAACAGGGGAACTCACAGATACGCAGTATTTT.

The chain links TRBV7-9 to TRBJ2-1; weak D call: TRBD1 (5 bases). Germline CDR1 is SEHNR and CDR2 is FQNEAQ (reference sequence). This CDR3 spans 14 amino acids. The V end lost 7 bases, the J end lost 8 bases, and 18 bases lay between the germline ends. The CDR3 DNA is TGTGCCAGCAATAAGCAGGGTCGGTGGGATGAGCAGTTCTTC. It translates to CASNKQGRWDEQFF.